The clone carrying this TCR beta chain was picked up many times. What it binds is unknown. These data originate in a study of cytomegalovirus exposure and HLA in healthy donors. Whole-study findings and limits: A later analysis linked a missense variant in DCLRE1C to the trimming of TCR beta V and J genes.

This CDR3 is built from 15 residues. V lost 9 bases to trimming and J lost 1 base, with 16 bases between them. Germline-derived CDR1 and CDR2 are MNHNS and SASEGT. The PCR ran on 60 Vbeta and 13 Jbeta primers. Clones were read by immunoSEQ multiplex PCR, and TCRdb kept only the in-frame ones, dropping some. The repertoire holds approximately 110,000 clones, with just over 15% as singletons. The sequenced sample was PBMCs. The rearrangement joins TRBV6-1 to TRBJ1-5; D remains ambiguous. The receptor was derived from a woman between 18 and 29 years old in good health and CMV-seronegative. CDR3 residues: CASDEGPWSNQPQHF. The CDR3 DNA reads TGTGCCAGTGATGAGGGCCCCTGGAGCAATCAGCCCCAGCATTTT.